The sequence of this TCR beta chain was determined in a study of T cell responses to AZD1222 COVID-19 vaccine. Regarding the study as a whole: The donor cohort was predominantly white British with a female majority, and clonal diversity may have been underestimated.

TCRdb keeps only in-frame clones here, not all; method: immunoSEQ multiplex PCR. The repertoire consists of under 200,000 clones, with about nine tenths occurring once and the leading ten covering around 1.5%. In germline, CDR1 is SNHLY, CDR2 FYNNEI. Trimming cost V 6 bases and J 4 bases; bases outside gene matches: 7. The CDR3 covers 15 residues. Worth noting for this clone: Antigen specificity is unknown.

V usage is TRBV2 and J usage is TRBJ1-3; 9 positions agree with TRBD1. The sequence was obtained from an adult in good health. The sample here was peripheral blood, taken on day 0 of AZD1222 vaccination. The CDR3 here is CASRPGQGTGNTIYF. The CDR3 DNA sequence: TGTGCCAGCAGACCCGGACAGGGGACGGGAAACACCATATATTTT.